The 16 T cell receptor beta chains below come from one sample, sequenced in a study of T cells in Graves' hyperthyroidism and ophthalmopathy. Amplification of TCR beta CDR3 regions used RNA as the template. During a first-round RT-PCR of the TCR CDR3, the HTBI primer set was used. TCRdb used MiXCR to reprocess the multiplex PCR reads, holding one entry per CDR3 protein. The table includes hundreds of thousands of distinct CDR3 sequences, over 40% detected once. The sample was peripheral blood or thyroid tissue (not recorded which). The receptors originated from an adult man with Graves' disease, either hyperthyroidism or ophthalmopathy (not recorded which).

This clonotype was counted between two and nine times. The chain combines TRBV12-3 or TRBV12-4 with TRBJ1-5; D might be TRBD1 (5 bases). This CDR3 region has 15 residues. Deletions cut 1 base from V and 2 bases from J, with 9 bases between. The CDR3 sequence: CASSLEGSGNQPQHF. CDR3 coding DNA: TGTGCCAGCAGTTTAGAGGGGTCTGGCAATCAGCCCCAGCATTTT.

This clonotype has just a few counts. A read error may produce the germline difference seen at one junction end. The chain is built from TRBV19 and TRBJ1-4, with unresolved D. The germline V gene encodes CDR1 LNHDA and CDR2 SQIVND (reference sequence). The CDR3 sequence is 14 residues long. For the CDR3, the DNA is TGTGCCAGTAGTATAATGGGGTCTAATGAGAAACTGTTTTTT. The encoded protein is CASSIMGSNEKLFF.

This chain uses TRBV7-2 with TRBJ2-3; D ambiguous. This CDR3 has 13 amino acids. CDR1 is SGHTA, CDR2 FQGNSA, per germline. Trimming left V 5 bases short and J 1 base short, with 7 bases between. The CDR3 region is CASSPMGTDTQYF. DNA of the CDR3: TGTGCCAGCAGCCCGATGGGCACAGATACGCAGTATTTT.

This clonotype was counted many times. This rearrangement joins TRBV11-2 to TRBJ1-6; tentatively, D is TRBD1 (5 bases). There are 14 residues in the CDR3. Germline-derived CDR1 and CDR2 are SGHAT and FQNNGV. V was trimmed by 3 bases and J by 7 bases, leaving 10 bases between them. CDR3 DNA: TGTGCCAGCAGCTTTTCTGGACAAAATTCACCCCTCCACTTT. This translates into CASSFSGQNSPLHF.

This clonotype turned up a few times. This chain links TRBV6-1 with TRBJ1-2, with a possible D match to TRBD1 (6 bases). Deletions cut 0 bases from V and 0 bases from J, with 11 bases between. Per germline, CDR1 MNHNS and CDR2 SASEGT. The CDR3 runs to 16 residues. The CDR3 coding sequence is TGTGCCAGCAGTGAAGCTGGACAGCCTCCTAACTATGGCTACACCTTC. Residues: CASSEAGQPPNYGYTF.

The chain has TRBV7-2 and TRBJ2-2; the D gene is possibly TRBD2 (6 bases). Germline assignment: CDR1 SGHTA and CDR2 FQGNSA. V was trimmed by 6 bases and J by 3 bases, leaving 14 bases between them. The CDR3 length is 15 residues. DNA of the CDR3: TGTGCCAGCAGTTCGCCCGGGAGCTACACCGGGGAGCTGTTTTTT. Residues: CASSSPGSYTGELFF.

This clonotype has only a few counts. The junction differs from germline at one of its ends, possibly a read error. The V gene is TRBV5-1, the J gene TRBJ1-2; no clear D. CDR3 length equals 13 residues. CDR1 is SGHRS and CDR2 is YFSETQ in the germline V gene. The CDR3 sequence: CASSFARVYGYTF. The CDR3 nucleotides read TGTGCCAGCAGCTTCGCCCGGGTCTATGGCTACACCTTC.

The chain is built from TRBV11-2 and TRBJ2-5, with 14 bases aligning to TRBD2. Germline CDR1 and CDR2: SGHAT and FQNNGV. After removal of 5 bases from V and 5 bases from J, the junction contained 7 bases not matched to a gene. The CDR3 has 16 residues. This CDR3 reads CASSKGLAGALETQYF. The CDR3 DNA is TGTGCCAGCAGCAAGGGACTAGCGGGAGCTTTGGAGACCCAGTACTTC.

Comment on this clonotype: Possible read error: a much larger clone is one base away. The rearrangement uses TRBV2 and TRBJ2-7; tentatively, D is TRBD1 or TRBD2 (6 bases each). The CDR3 has 14 residues. Germline CDR1 reads SNHLY; CDR2 reads FYNNEI. CDR3 region: CASGRDGGSYEQHF. Here the CDR3 DNA reads TGTGCCAGCGGCCGGGACGGGGGCTCCTACGAGCAGCACTTC.

This clonotype was recorded a few times. V is TRBV20-1 and J is TRBJ2-7; 11 bases match TRBD2. The CDR3 covers 15 residues. The junction had 9 bases not matched to a gene; V was cut back by 5 bases and J by 3 bases. Germline assignment: CDR1 DFQATT and CDR2 SNEGSKA (reference sequence). The CDR3 region has the DNA TGCAGTGCTGGAAGACTAGCGGGATTGTTCTACGAGCAGTACTTC. Translation: CSAGRLAGLFYEQYF.

In regard to this clonotype: Sequence at one end of the junction differs from germline and may be a read error. The V gene is TRBV19, the J gene TRBJ1-1; a weak D match, TRBD1 (6 bases). This CDR3 has 14 residues. Germline CDR1 is LNHDA and CDR2 is SQIVND (reference sequence). The CDR3 is CASNIGGARTEAFF. The CDR3 DNA sequence: TGTGCCAGTAATATAGGGGGGGCGCGCACTGAAGCTTTCTTT.

This clonotype was recorded a few times. The CDR3 coding sequence is TGTGCCAGCACCCGGACAGGGTCGATGAACACTGAAGCTTTCTTT. Protein product: CASTRTGSMNTEAFF. The chain links TRBV9 to TRBJ1-1; 8 bases match TRBD1. V lost 6 bases and J lost 0; bases outside the gene matches: 7. Germline V gene lookup returns CDR1 SGDLS and CDR2 YYNGEE. The CDR3 has 15 amino acids.

In regard to this clonotype: A much larger clonotype is one base distant, so this may be a read error. The chain links TRBV7-9 to TRBJ2-7; maybe TRBD1 (6 bases). V lost 11 bases, J lost 2 bases, and 13 bases lay in between. The CDR3 has 12 amino acids. Germline V gene lookup returns CDR1 SEHNR and CDR2 FQNEAQ (reference sequence). The CDR3 DNA is TGTGCCGACAAGGCAGGGGCCTACGAGCAGTACTTC. Residues: CADKAGAYEQYF.

The chain joins TRBV7-3 to TRBJ2-7; the match to TRBD1 covers 7 bases. The CDR3 extends over 14 amino acids. V lost 5 bases, J lost 5 bases, and 9 bases stayed unmatched. From germline, CDR1 is SGHTA and CDR2 FQGTGA. The CDR3 region is CASSTAQGSHEQYF. Written as DNA, the CDR3 is TGTGCCAGCAGCACTGCACAGGGGAGCCACGAGCAGTACTTC.

This clonotype was observed at least ten times. The CDR3 bases are TGTGCCAGCAGCTACCTAGCGGGGGGCCTTCAAGAGACCCAGTACTTC. It encodes CASSYLAGGLQETQYF. This chain joins TRBV7-6 and TRBJ2-5, with 11 positions matching TRBD2. The CDR3 consists of 16 residues. Germline V gene lookup returns CDR1 SGHVS and CDR2 FNYEAQ. The V gene end was trimmed by 4 bases and the J gene end by 2 bases; junction bases not matched to a gene: 6.

This clonotype has a single count. This chain links TRBV10-3 with TRBJ1-6, with 7 bases lining up with TRBD1. V dropped 4 bases and J dropped 8; count of bases not matched to a gene: 8. The CDR3 is 15 amino acids. CDR1 and CDR2 (germline): ENHRY, SYGVKD. The CDR3 reads CAISGRQGRDSPLHF. The CDR3 bases are TGTGCCATCAGTGGCCGACAGGGAAGAGATTCACCCCTCCACTTT.